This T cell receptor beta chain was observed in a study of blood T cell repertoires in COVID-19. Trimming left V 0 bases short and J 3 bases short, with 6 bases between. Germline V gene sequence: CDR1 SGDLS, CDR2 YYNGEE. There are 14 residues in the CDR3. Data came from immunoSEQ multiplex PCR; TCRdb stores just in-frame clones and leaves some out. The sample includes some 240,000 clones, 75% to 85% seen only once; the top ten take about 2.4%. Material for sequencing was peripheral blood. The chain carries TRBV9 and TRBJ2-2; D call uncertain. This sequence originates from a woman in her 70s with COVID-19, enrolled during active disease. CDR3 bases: TGTGCCAGCAGCGTAGTCGGAGACACCGGGGAGCTGTTTTTT. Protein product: CASSVVGDTGELFF.